The 31 T cell receptor beta chains given below trace back to one sample, sequenced in a study of blood T cell repertoires in COVID-19. Clones were sequenced by immunoSEQ multiplex PCR, and TCRdb holds only the in-frame ones, with some missing. The data hold 200,000 to 300,000 clones, with 75% to 95% observed a single time. Material for sequencing was peripheral blood. Every receptor here comes from a person under 35 with COVID-19, enrolled during active disease.

The J gene is TRBJ2-5, the V gene TRBV15; 15 positions match TRBD2. The germline CDR1 and CDR2 sequences are LNHNV and YYDKDF (reference sequence). The CDR3 sequence is 18 residues long. The V segment lost 2 bases and the J segment 5 bases; nucleotides outside the gene matches: 9. The CDR3: CATSRTTSGLAGGETQYF. The CDR3 DNA sequence: TGTGCCACCAGCAGAACCACGTCCGGACTAGCGGGAGGGGAGACCCAGTACTTC.

V gene TRBV5-6 combines with J gene TRBJ1-4; 8 bases are shared with TRBD1. V gave up 2 bases and J gave up 3 bases; unmatched junction bases: 3. This CDR3 contains 15 residues. CDR1 and CDR2 (germline): SGHDT, YYEEEE. CDR3 sequence reads: CASSFMTGANEKLFF. The CDR3 DNA reads TGTGCCAGCAGCTTTATGACAGGGGCTAATGAAAAACTGTTTTTT.

This clone has a single count. The chain joins TRBV10-3 to TRBJ2-3; D call uncertain. Germline V gene sequence: CDR1 ENHRY, CDR2 SYGVKD. V lost 4 bases and J lost 3, with 11 bases in between. This CDR3 region has 14 residues. As DNA, the CDR3 is TGTGCCATCAGTGGTCTAGTGGGTACAGATACGCAGTATTTT. Translation gives CAISGLVGTDTQYF.

The chain has TRBV12-5 and TRBJ1-6; TRBD1 matches at 7 bases. Germline-derived CDR1 and CDR2 are LGHNT and FRNRAP. The CDR3 spans 14 residues. After removal of 1 base from V and 12 bases from J, the junction contained 6 bases not matched to a gene. The CDR3 nucleotides are TGTGCTAGTGGTTTGGGACAGGGCAAGTTACCCCTCCACTTT. It encodes CASGLGQGKLPLHF.

J is TRBJ2-5 and V is TRBV7-9; D not certain. Germline CDR1 SEHNR, CDR2 FQNEAQ (reference sequence). This CDR3 comprises 14 residues. V was trimmed by 5 bases and J by 0 bases, leaving 10 bases between them. The CDR3 DNA reads as TGTGCCAGCAGCCCTTGGCAGGACCAAGAGACCCAGTACTTC. This gives the protein CASSPWQDQETQYF.

CDR3 nucleotide sequence: TGTGCCACCCAGCTTCTCGGGACAGGGGAGAAAGCCGGGGAGCTGTTTTTT. Amino acid sequence: CATQLLGTGEKAGELFF. V and J are TRBV5-4 and TRBJ2-2; TRBD1 matches at 10 bases. V dropped 9 bases and J dropped 6; count of bases not matched to a gene: 17. Germline lookup yields CDR1 SGHNT and CDR2 YYREEE (reference sequence). The CDR3 contains 17 residues.

The chain is built from TRBV27 and TRBJ1-1, with D possibly being TRBD1 (5 bases). V was clipped by 9 bases and J by 4 bases, with 12 bases between them. The CDR3 loop spans 12 amino acids. From germline, CDR1 is MNHEY and CDR2 SMNVEV (reference sequence). The CDR3 DNA sequence: TGTGCCAGTTATGGGGGGGGCACTGAAGCTTTCTTT. It translates to CASYGGGTEAFF.

The rearrangement joins TRBV6-5 to TRBJ1-1, with D perhaps matching TRBD1 (6 bases). Germline CDR1 reads MNHEY; CDR2 reads SVGAGI. V dropped 5 bases and J dropped 3 bases, with 16 bases sitting between them. The CDR3 sequence is 15 residues long. The DNA of the CDR3 is TGTGCCAGCAGTCCCTTAGGGGGGAGGGACACTGAAGCTTTCTTT. Translation: CASSPLGGRDTEAFF.

V usage is TRBV28 and J usage is TRBJ2-7, with D possibly being TRBD2 (6 bases). Germline assignment: CDR1 MDHEN and CDR2 SYDVKM. The CDR3 sequence is 15 residues long. V was shortened by 4 bases and J by 5 bases, with 18 bases between the two germline ends. For the CDR3, the DNA is TGTGCCAGCAGTTCCCCACAAGGCGGGGAAGACGAGCAGTACTTC. Amino acids: CASSSPQGGEDEQYF.

The V and J genes are TRBV9 and TRBJ1-2; D possibly corresponds to TRBD1 (6 bases). Trimming removed 3 bases from V and 6 bases from J, with 9 bases in between. The CDR3 sequence is 12 residues long. Germline CDR1 reads SGDLS; CDR2 reads YYNGEE. CDR3 nucleotide sequence: TGTGCCAGCAGCGGATACAGGGATGGCTACACCTTC. Amino acid sequence: CASSGYRDGYTF.

The chain recombines TRBV2 with TRBJ1-1; TRBD1 is a possible D gene (5 bases). The germline V and J ends were trimmed by 4 bases and 0 bases, with 6 bases remaining between them. Germline CDR1 is SNHLY and CDR2 is FYNNEI. This CDR3 is built from 13 residues. In DNA form, the CDR3 reads TGTGCCAGCAGTGGACAGATGAACACTGAAGCTTTCTTT. Protein sequence: CASSGQMNTEAFF. Looking up the rest from reference TRBV2 and TRBJ1-1 gives the full variable domain: EPEVTQTPSHQVTQMGQEVILRCVPISNHLYFYWYRQILGQKVEFLVSFYNNEISEKSEIFDDQFSVERPDGSNFTLKIRSTKLEDSAMYFCASSGQMNTEAFFGQGTRLTVV.

This sequence joins TRBV27 and TRBJ1-5; D is ambiguous. V was clipped by 0 bases and J by 2 bases, with 11 bases between them. CDR1 is MNHEY, CDR2 SMNVEV, per germline (reference sequence). This CDR3 is 16 amino acids long. The chain's CDR3 is CASSLSVRFGNQPQHF. CDR3 nucleotide sequence: TGTGCCAGCAGTTTATCAGTACGGTTCGGCAATCAGCCCCAGCATTTT.

V and J are TRBV10-2 and TRBJ2-7; TRBD1 is a possible D gene (7 bases). This CDR3 region has 14 residues. CDR1 and CDR2 (germline): WSHSY, SAAADI. Deletions cut 6 bases from V and 2 bases from J, with 14 bases between. The CDR3 DNA is TGCGCCAGCAGCTCTGGAGGGGGCGCCTACGAGCAGTACTTC. Residues: CASSSGGGAYEQYF.

The V gene is TRBV13, the J gene TRBJ2-6; 7 nucleotides agree with TRBD2. J lost 4 bases, V lost 1 base, and 4 bases had no gene match. From germline, CDR1 is PRHDT and CDR2 FYEKMQ (reference sequence). The CDR3 extends over 16 amino acids. Here the CDR3 DNA reads TGTGCCAGCAGCTTAGAGGGAGGGCAAGGGGCCAACGTCCTGACTTTC. This sequence encodes CASSLEGGQGANVLTF.

This sequence joins TRBV5-3 and TRBJ2-7; D might be TRBD2 (6 bases). TRBV5-3 carries the ORF label, with uncertain function. V lost 6 bases to trimming and J lost 3 bases, with 22 bases between them. CDR3 length: 16 residues. The DNA for the CDR3 is TGTGCCAGAAACCTCCCGGAGGGAAGGGGTCTCTACGAGCAGTACTTC. As protein: CARNLPEGRGLYEQYF.

The genes are TRBV27 and TRBJ2-1; D is perhaps TRBD2 (5 bases). Trimming pared 7 bases from V and 0 bases from J, leaving 16 bases between. This CDR3 is 16 amino acids long. Germline CDR1 reads MNHEY; CDR2 reads SMNVEV (reference sequence). Here the CDR3 DNA reads TGTGCCAGCAAACCCCCAACTAGTCCCTCCTACAATGAGCAGTTCTTC. Translation: CASKPPTSPSYNEQFF.

CDR3 in amino acids: CASSSSIRADEQYF. The CDR3 coding sequence is TGTGCCAGCAGCTCCTCCATCAGGGCCGACGAGCAGTACTTC. The chain couples TRBV13 to TRBJ2-7; tentative D call: TRBD1 (5 bases). Germline CDR1 reads PRHDT; CDR2 reads FYEKMQ (reference sequence). Trimming cost V 4 bases and J 5 bases, with 15 bases left between them. This CDR3 is built from 14 residues.

This chain connects TRBV4-2 to TRBJ2-2; D ambiguous. CDR1 is LGHNA and CDR2 is YNFKEQ in the germline V gene. The CDR3 length is 13 residues. V lost 2 bases to trimming and J lost 8 bases, with 9 bases between them. In nucleotides, the CDR3 is TGTGCCAGCAGCCAACCGATTGAGGGGGAGCTGTTTTTT. It translates to CASSQPIEGELFF.

V is TRBV19 and J is TRBJ1-1, with unresolved D. Trimming took 3 bases from V and 6 from J, leaving 11 bases between them. The CDR3 has 13 amino acids. Germline V gene sequence: CDR1 LNHDA, CDR2 SQIVND (reference sequence). Written as DNA, the CDR3 is TGTGCCAGTAGTATGATAGCCGGAGCTGAAGCTTTCTTT. Translation gives CASSMIAGAEAFF.

The table lists this clone with many counts. The rearrangement uses TRBV5-1 and TRBJ2-7, with TRBD2 matching over 13 bases. Trimming took 0 bases from V and 3 from J; bases not matched to a gene: 9. The germline CDR1 and CDR2 sequences are SGHRS and YFSETQ. The CDR3 is 18 residues long. The CDR3 sequence is CASSLAGGTSGTYYEQYF. In DNA, the CDR3 is TGCGCCAGCAGCTTGGCCGGGGGGACTAGCGGGACTTACTACGAGCAGTACTTC.

The V and J genes are TRBV18 and TRBJ2-6, with 11 nucleotides matching TRBD1. J gave up 2 bases and V 0 bases, and 0 bases lay outside the gene matches. The CDR3 length is 17 residues. Germline V gene data show CDR1 as KGHSH and CDR2 as LQKENI. For the CDR3, the DNA is TGTGCCAGCTCACCACCGGGACAGGGGGCTGGGGCCAACGTCCTGACTTTC. Amino acids: CASSPPGQGAGANVLTF.

In the case of this clone: Sequence at one end of the junction differs from germline and may be a read error. This sequence joins TRBV28 and TRBJ1-5; TRBD1 matches 9 bases. Per germline, CDR1 MDHEN and CDR2 SYDVKM. The CDR3 totals 13 residues. CDR3 bases: TGTGCCAGCAGTAACCCCTTTTCGGGACAGGGTACTTTT. Amino acids: CASSNPFSGQGTF.

The CDR3 protein is CASSMRPPGGSGANVLTF. In DNA form, the CDR3 reads TGTGCCAGTAGTATGCGACCGCCAGGAGGATCTGGGGCCAACGTCCTGACTTTC. V usage is TRBV19 and J usage is TRBJ2-6; a weak D match, TRBD2 (5 bases). The V and J ends lost 3 bases and 1 base respectively, with 16 bases between them. There are 18 residues in the CDR3. Per the germline V gene, CDR1 is LNHDA and CDR2 is SQIVND (reference sequence).

This clone was recorded once. V usage is TRBV6-5 and J usage is TRBJ2-1, with 11 bases fitting TRBD1. This CDR3 contains 16 residues. The V segment lost 2 bases and the J segment 3 bases; nucleotides outside the gene matches: 3. Germline-derived CDR1 and CDR2 are MNHEY and SVGAGI. This CDR3 is CASSYVGTGGYNEQFF. The CDR3 coding sequence is TGTGCCAGCAGTTACGTGGGGACAGGGGGCTACAATGAGCAGTTCTTC.

The gene calls are TRBV12-5 and TRBJ2-1; D might be TRBD1 (5 bases). The germline V and J ends were trimmed by 7 bases and 0 bases, with 10 bases remaining between them. This CDR3 spans 14 amino acids. Germline-derived CDR1 and CDR2 are LGHNT and FRNRAP. The DNA for the CDR3 is TGTGCTAGTGAAGGGGTCACCTCCTACAATGAGCAGTTCTTC. Translated: CASEGVTSYNEQFF.

This chain connects TRBV5-1 to TRBJ2-7, with 10 bases identical to TRBD1. V was pared by 8 bases and J by 6 bases, with 11 bases of the junction left unmatched. This CDR3 is built from 14 residues. Germline CDR1 SGHRS, CDR2 YFSETQ. The DNA for the CDR3 is TGCGCCAGTAGTCTAGTCGGACAGGGGGTCGAGCAGTACTTC. This gives the protein CASSLVGQGVEQYF.

The chain joins TRBV5-4 to TRBJ2-1, with 12 bases fitting TRBD2. V was pared by 0 bases and J by 1 base, with 5 bases of the junction left unmatched. The CDR3 length is 18 residues. CDR1 is SGHNT and CDR2 is YYREEE in the germline V gene (reference sequence). The chain's CDR3 is CASSLARLAGVSYNEQFF. CDR3 DNA sequence: TGTGCCAGCAGCTTGGCCCGACTAGCGGGAGTTTCCTACAATGAGCAGTTCTTC. The full variable domain, its missing parts supplied by reference TRBV5-4 and TRBJ2-1, is ETGVTQSPTHLIKTRGQQVTLRCSSQSGHNTVSWYQQALGQGPQFIFQYYREEENGRGNFPPRFSGLQFPNYSSELNVNALELDDSALYLCASSLARLAGVSYNEQFFGPGTRLTVL.

The chain is built from TRBV7-8 and TRBJ1-5, with a tentative D call TRBD1 (6 bases). Trimming took 1 base from V and 6 from J, leaving 7 bases between them. The CDR3 has 13 amino acids. CDR1 and CDR2 (germline): SGHVS, FQNEAQ. Here the CDR3 reads CASSLGGGQPQHF. CDR3 DNA sequence: TGTGCCAGCAGCTTAGGAGGGGGTCAGCCCCAGCATTTT.

Regarding this clone: The junction does not match germline at one end; this may be a read error. The chain is built from TRBV27 and TRBJ2-7; D might be TRBD1 (5 bases). CDR3 size: 12 residues. The germline V gene has CDR1 MNHEY and CDR2 SMNVEV (reference sequence). This CDR3 is CASSSLGRRMWF. The CDR3 DNA sequence: TGTGCCAGCAGTTCCCTGGGGCGGAGAATGTGGTTC.

This clone was counted many times. The V call is TRBV2, the J call TRBJ1-2; D is possibly TRBD1 (6 bases). V lost 7 bases and J 0 bases, leaving 15 bases between the germline ends. The length of the CDR3 is 15 residues. Germline V gene lookup returns CDR1 SNHLY and CDR2 FYNNEI. In DNA, the CDR3 is TGTGCCAGCATCTATCGGACAGAACCTAACTATGGCTACACCTTC. Encoded protein: CASIYRTEPNYGYTF. The complete variable domain, with remaining parts taken from reference TRBV2 and TRBJ1-2, reads EPEVTQTPSHQVTQMGQEVILRCVPISNHLYFYWYRQILGQKVEFLVSFYNNEISEKSEIFDDQFSVERPDGSNFTLKIRSTKLEDSAMYFCASIYRTEPNYGYTFGSGTRLTVV.

CDR3 coding DNA: TGTGCCAGCAGCTTATACAGTGGCACTGAAGCTTTCTTT. Its translation is CASSLYSGTEAFF. The chain recombines TRBV7-3 with TRBJ1-1; D gene ambiguous. The CDR3 contains 13 residues. The V and J ends lost 2 bases and 4 bases respectively, with 8 bases between them. Looked up from germline, CDR1 is SGHTA and CDR2 is FQGTGA.